The 2 T cell receptor beta chains below were found in one sample sequenced in a study of T-cell memory formation after mild COVID-19. TCRdb re-analysed the 5' RACE reads in MiXCR, keeping a single row per CDR3 protein. Here the sample spans hundreds of thousands of distinct CDR3 sequences, roughly 23% being singletons. Material: PBMCs or a T cell subset sorted from them (not recorded which). The receptors originated from an adult woman who had mild COVID-19 (a few samples of this study predate the infection). Cell type and time point are not known.

The chain joins TRBV30 to TRBJ1-1, with D tentatively TRBD1 (5 bases). Germline-derived CDR1 and CDR2 are GTSNPN and SVGIG (reference sequence). Trimming pared 2 bases from V and 1 base from J, leaving 11 bases between. This CDR3 contains 14 residues. The CDR3 nucleotides are TGTGCCTGGAGTAATCAGGGAGGGAACACTGAAGCTTTCTTT. It yields the protein CAWSNQGGNTEAFF.

This clonotype has more than one count but fewer than ten. This sequence joins TRBV2 and TRBJ2-1, with TRBD2 matching 8 bases. The CDR3 is 15 residues long. Trimming at V came to 5 bases and at J to 7 bases, leaving 10 bases not matched to a gene. The V gene's germline CDR1 is SNHLY and CDR2 FYNNEI. CDR3 protein: CASSLRTSPGNEQFF. Written as DNA, the CDR3 is TGTGCCAGCAGTTTGAGGACTAGCCCGGGGAATGAGCAGTTCTTC. The full variable domain, rest sourced from reference TRBV2 and TRBJ2-1, is EPEVTQTPSHQVTQMGQEVILRCVPISNHLYFYWYRQILGQKVEFLVSFYNNEISEKSEIFDDQFSVERPDGSNFTLKIRSTKLEDSAMYFCASSLRTSPGNEQFFGPGTRLTVL.